Here is one T cell receptor beta chain with its context. This receptor's antigen is unknown. Base qualities are missing; no much larger clone stands one base away. The sample comes from a study of T cells in tumors and immune-related adverse events (dated by TCRdb to about 2021). The germline V gene specifies MGHRA as CDR1 and YSYEKL as CDR2. Its CDR3 holds 15 amino acids, cysteine through phenylalanine. Only CDR3 DNA remains: 45 bases, in frame from the first base. V has 0 bases trimmed and J has 2 bases trimmed; junction bases matching no gene number 3. The TCR beta locus was amplified and sequenced using the immunoSEQ assay, from which bulk TCR Vbeta CDR3 data were obtained. As for the original processing: Non-productive CDR3s, sequences shorter than 7 amino acids, and those not starting with C or ending with F/W were excluded. Analysis was restricted to specimens with at least 1000 reads, and clonotypes were defined at the amino acid level. Clonality was calculated as 1 minus Pielou's evenness. To equalize library sizes, abundance-weighted random subsampling with replacement was performed and repeated 100 times so that 95% confidence intervals could be reported. Repertoire overlap was quantified using the Morisita overlap index, and the top 40 clones per specimen were examined for overlap with the irAE. The table was pulled from immuneACCESS by TCRdb, which kept in-frame rearrangements only. Such tables lose some clones; where checked, under half of the loss comes from unresolved V genes, and the rest has no known cause. That table gives V, J and clone size, and the DNA gave D and trimming. The sample contains about 2,500 clones, 83% of them found a single time. Approximately 6.5% of the sample is taken by the ten largest.

The treatment or condition label for this specimen denotes: nivolumab (PD-1 blockade) given before sampling. The DNeasy Blood and Tissue Kit was used to extract DNA from formalin-fixed paraffin-embedded specimens. The chain uses TRBV4-1 and TRBJ2-5, with 7 central nucleotides matching TRBD1. The sequence derives from a female donor with metastatic renal cell carcinoma. This sample comprised tumor tissue, obtained from a patient treated with anti-PD-1 therapy. The sequenced DNA is TGCGCCAGCAGCCAAGAGGGACAGAAACAAGAGACCCAGTACTTC. It translates as CASSQEGQKQETQYF.